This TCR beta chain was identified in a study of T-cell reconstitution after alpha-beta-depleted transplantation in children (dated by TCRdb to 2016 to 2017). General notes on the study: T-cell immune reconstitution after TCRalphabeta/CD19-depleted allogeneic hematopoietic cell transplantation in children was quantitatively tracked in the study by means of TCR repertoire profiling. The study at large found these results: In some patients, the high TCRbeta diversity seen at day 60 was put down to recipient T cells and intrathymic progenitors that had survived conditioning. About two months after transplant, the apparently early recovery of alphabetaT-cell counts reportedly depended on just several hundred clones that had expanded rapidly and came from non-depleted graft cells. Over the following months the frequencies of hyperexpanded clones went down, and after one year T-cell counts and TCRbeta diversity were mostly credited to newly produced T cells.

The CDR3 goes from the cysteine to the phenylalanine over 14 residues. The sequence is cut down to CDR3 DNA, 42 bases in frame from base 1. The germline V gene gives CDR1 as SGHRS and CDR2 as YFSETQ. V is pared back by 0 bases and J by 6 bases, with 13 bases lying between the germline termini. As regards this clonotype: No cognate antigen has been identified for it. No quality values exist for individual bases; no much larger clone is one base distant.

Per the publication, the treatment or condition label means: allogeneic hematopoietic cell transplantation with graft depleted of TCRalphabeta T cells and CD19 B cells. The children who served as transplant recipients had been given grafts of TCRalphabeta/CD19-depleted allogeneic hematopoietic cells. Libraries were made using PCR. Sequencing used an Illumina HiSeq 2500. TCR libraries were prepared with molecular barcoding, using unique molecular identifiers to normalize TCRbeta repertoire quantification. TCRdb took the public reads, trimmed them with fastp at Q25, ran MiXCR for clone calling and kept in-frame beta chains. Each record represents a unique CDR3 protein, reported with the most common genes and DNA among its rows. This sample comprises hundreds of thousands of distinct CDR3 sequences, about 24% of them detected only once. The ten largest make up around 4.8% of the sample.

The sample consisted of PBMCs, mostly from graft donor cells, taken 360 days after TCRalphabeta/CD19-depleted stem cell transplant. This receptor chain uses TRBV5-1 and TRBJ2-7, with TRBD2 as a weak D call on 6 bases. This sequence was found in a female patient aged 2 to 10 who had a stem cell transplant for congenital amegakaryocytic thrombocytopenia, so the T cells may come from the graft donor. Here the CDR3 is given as CASSLGFNGGEQYF. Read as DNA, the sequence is TGCGCCAGCAGCTTGGGGTTCAACGGGGGCGAGCAGTACTTC.